This entry lists 14 T cell receptor beta chains sequenced from one sample in a study of T cell responses to AZD1222 COVID-19 vaccine. Generated by immunoSEQ multiplex PCR, the TCRdb table keeps only in-frame clones and is missing some. The sample records some 120,000 clones, 92% being singletons. This sample comprised peripheral blood, obtained 28 days after the second AZD1222 dose. The origin of the receptors is an adult who received the AZD1222 COVID-19 vaccine.

This clone was recorded once. The chain links TRBV6-5 to TRBJ1-2; D is ambiguous. The CDR3 runs to 13 residues. The germline CDR1 and CDR2 sequences are MNHEY and SVGAGI. V shed 6 bases and J shed 10 bases, with 18 bases lying between them. The CDR3 spells CASSNPLGDDYTF. The DNA of the CDR3 is TGTGCCAGCAGCAATCCACTCGGGGATGACTACACCTTC.

This sequence joins TRBV28 and TRBJ2-7; D gene unclear. The V gene lost 5 bases and the J gene lost 6 bases, with 17 bases spanning the gap. The CDR3 length is 14 residues. The germline CDR1 and CDR2 sequences are MDHEN and SYDVKM. The CDR3 DNA follows: TGTGCCAGCAGTCCCCATCAGGACCCCCCCGAGCAGTACTTC. It specifies CASSPHQDPPEQYF.

The chain has TRBV5-1 and TRBJ2-3; 14 bases agree with TRBD2. The V and J ends lost 0 bases and 3 bases, in that order; junction bases with no gene match: 6. The CDR3 runs to 18 residues. Germline values: CDR1 SGHRS, CDR2 YFSETQ. CDR3 protein: CASSLGGLAGGLTDTQYF. The CDR3 DNA follows: TGCGCCAGCAGCTTGGGAGGACTAGCGGGAGGTTTGACAGATACGCAGTATTTT.

This chain uses TRBV5-1 with TRBJ1-2; D is perhaps TRBD1 (5 bases). There are 14 residues in the CDR3. Germline V lookup: CDR1 SGHRS, CDR2 YFSETQ. Deletions cut 4 bases from V and 8 bases from J, with 18 bases between. CDR3 sequence (DNA): TGCGCCAGCAGCCAGGGCAGAGACTTGGGCGGCTACACCTTC. Translation: CASSQGRDLGGYTF.

V and J are TRBV10-2 and TRBJ1-1; D remains ambiguous. The CDR3 sequence is 12 residues long. The germline V and J ends were trimmed by 11 bases and 4 bases, with 14 bases remaining between them. Per the germline V gene, CDR1 is WSHSY and CDR2 is SAAADI. The CDR3 DNA sequence: TGCGCCCCCAGCCGGGAGGGCACTGAAGCTTTCTTT. It encodes CAPSREGTEAFF.

This sequence joins TRBV10-2 and TRBJ1-5; TRBD1 agrees at 7 bases. J was trimmed by 5 bases and V by 8 bases; bases with no gene match: 6. The germline gives CDR1 WSHSY, CDR2 SAAADI. This CDR3 region has 13 residues. CDR3 DNA: TGCGCCAGCTCTGGACAGGCTCATCAGCCCCAGCATTTT. Its protein product is CASSGQAHQPQHF.

In this sample, this clone turned up once. The V and J genes are TRBV5-1 and TRBJ2-2; D possibly corresponds to TRBD2 (6 bases). The CDR3 has 14 amino acids. V was clipped by 3 bases and J by 6 bases, with 12 bases between them. Germline assignment: CDR1 SGHRS and CDR2 YFSETQ. CDR3: CASSSGPGAGELFF. The CDR3 DNA reads TGCGCCAGCAGCTCCGGACCGGGGGCCGGGGAGCTGTTTTTT.

V gene TRBV7-9 combines with J gene TRBJ2-3; 11 bases are a match to TRBD2. J was trimmed by 4 bases and V by 5 bases; bases with no gene match: 8. Germline CDR1 SEHNR, CDR2 FQNEAQ (reference sequence). CDR3 length: 16 residues. CDR3 coding DNA: TGTGCCAGCAGCATCCAGGGACTAGCGGCACCAGATACGCAGTATTTT. Its protein is CASSIQGLAAPDTQYF.

This chain joins TRBV18 and TRBJ2-7; D is possibly TRBD1 or TRBD2 (6 bases each). V dropped 3 bases and J dropped 3 bases, with 15 bases sitting between them. CDR3 length: 15 residues. The V gene's germline CDR1 is KGHSH and CDR2 LQKENI. The CDR3: CASSPRDTSFYEQYF. DNA for the CDR3: TGTGCCAGCTCACCCCGGGACACTAGCTTCTACGAGCAGTACTTC.

The chain carries TRBV28 and TRBJ2-5, with 13 bases identical to TRBD2. CDR3 length equals 15 residues. Unmatched junction bases numbered 1, after V lost 3 bases and J lost 3 bases. Germline loops: CDR1 MDHEN, CDR2 SYDVKM. This chain's CDR3 is CASSFGLAGEETQYF. For the CDR3, the DNA is TGTGCCAGCAGTTTCGGACTAGCGGGAGAAGAGACCCAGTACTTC.

The chain links TRBV18 to TRBJ2-2; D perhaps matches TRBD2 (5 bases). This CDR3 is built from 17 residues. CDR1 and CDR2 from the germline V gene are KGHSH and LQKENI. The V end was cut by 1 base, the J end by 2 bases, with 14 bases between. CDR3 residues: CASSPLPIASNTGELFF. The CDR3 DNA is TGTGCCAGCTCACCACTCCCTATAGCGAGCAACACCGGGGAGCTGTTTTTT.

The chain couples TRBV18 to TRBJ2-2, with D hard to call. The germline CDR1 and CDR2 sequences are KGHSH and LQKENI. This CDR3 region has 14 residues. Trimming removed 3 bases from V and 7 bases from J, with 12 bases in between. The CDR3 here is CASSPGSVDGELFF. The CDR3 nucleotides read TGTGCCAGCTCACCCGGGTCCGTTGACGGGGAGCTGTTTTTT.

This chain joins TRBV29-1 and TRBJ2-1, with a weak D call TRBD2 (6 bases). The germline V gene encodes CDR1 SQVTM and CDR2 ANQGSEA. The ends were cut back, 2 bases at V and 0 bases at J, with 8 bases in the middle. The CDR3 spans 14 residues. CDR3 coding DNA: TGCAGCGTTGAACTCGGGAGCTCCTACAATGAGCAGTTCTTC. Protein sequence: CSVELGSSYNEQFF.

This clone came up a few times. The J gene is TRBJ2-7, the V gene TRBV9; D is undetermined. The CDR3 totals 14 residues. Between the trimmed V and J ends, which lost 0 bases and 5 bases, there was a span of 12 bases. Germline V lookup: CDR1 SGDLS, CDR2 YYNGEE. CDR3 in DNA: TGTGCCAGCAGCGTAGGGGTATCCTCGGACGAGCAGTACTTC. This gives the protein CASSVGVSSDEQYF.